A single sample gave rise to the 2 T cell receptor beta chains below, sequenced in a study of beta chain features in type 1 diabetes. Study-level results: For Type 1 diabetes patients, all four CD4+ subsets carried TCRB CDR3s that were moderately but significantly shorter.

These receptors have no known antigen. What was sequenced were expressed TCRB transcripts, since all of the isolated RNA had been reverse transcribed. Libraries were prepared by immunoSEQ multiplex PCR; TCRdb keeps only in-frame clonotypes and omits some of them. This sample carries about 340,000 clones, around an eighth of them seen once, and the ten largest clones take about 0.015%. Sequencing was carried out using naive CD4+ T cells from blood. These receptors were collected from a woman between 18 and 29 years old with type 1 diabetes.

This clone has a count of ten or more. This chain links TRBV23-1 with TRBJ2-7; 7 nucleotides line up with TRBD1. TRBV23-1 is an ORF for which the function is uncertain. J was trimmed by 3 bases and V by 0 bases; bases with no gene match: 8. This CDR3 spans 16 amino acids. In DNA, the CDR3 is TGCGCCAGCAGTCAATCGTCGGGACAGTTAAGCTACGAGCAGTACGTC. Translation: CASSQSSGQLSYEQYV.

This clone occurred a few times. V usage is TRBV7-9 and J usage is TRBJ2-3, with a weak D call TRBD1 (6 bases). V was cut by 5 bases and J by 5 bases, with 17 bases left in between. The CDR3 has 15 amino acids. In germline, CDR1 is SEHNR, CDR2 FQNEAQ (reference sequence). As DNA, the CDR3 is TGTGCCAGCAGCCCACAGGGTGATGTTGGAGATACGCAGTATTTT. It encodes CASSPQGDVGDTQYF.